The 7 T cell receptor beta chains listed next were all sequenced from one sample in a study of shared clonotypes between healthy human individuals. TCRdb's copy holds only in-frame clones and misses some; the assay was immunoSEQ multiplex PCR. The table includes 450,000 to 500,000 clones, about 78% detected once. The sequencing sample was made of PBMCs. Source of these receptors: a woman between 40 and 50 years old in good health. Some clones in this sample may be carry-over from other donors' samples.

The chain recombines TRBV19 with TRBJ1-5, with 8 bases lining up with TRBD1. Germline-derived CDR1 and CDR2 are LNHDA and SQIVND (reference sequence). Germline trimming cut 6 bases from V and 2 bases from J; bases unmatched to any gene: 9. The CDR3 is made up of 16 amino acids. The CDR3 DNA reads TGTGCCAGTAGCAAGAAGGGGGGACAGGGCAATCAGCCCCAGCATTTT. It codes for CASSKKGGQGNQPQHF. Looking up the rest from reference TRBV19 and TRBJ1-5 gives the full variable domain: DGGITQSPKYLFRKEGQNVTLSCEQNLNHDAMYWYRQDPGQGLRLIYYSQIVNDFQKGDIAEGYSVSREKKESFPLTVTSAQKNPTAFYLCASSKKGGQGNQPQHFGDGTRLSIL.

This sequence joins TRBV29-1 and TRBJ2-4; D may be TRBD2 (5 bases). V lost 3 bases to trimming and J lost 11 bases, with 17 bases between them. The CDR3 covers 13 residues. CDR1 and CDR2 from the germline V gene are SQVTM and ANQGSEA. In DNA form, the CDR3 reads TGCAGCGTTGACGGGAACAATCACGACCTTCAGTACTTC. Translated, it gives CSVDGNNHDLQYF.

The genes are TRBV7-8 and TRBJ2-2; the D gene could be TRBD1 or TRBD2 (6 bases each). Deletions cut 2 bases from V and 2 bases from J, with 12 bases between. CDR1 SGHVS and CDR2 FQNEAQ come from the germline V gene. CDR3 size: 16 residues. The CDR3 protein is CASSLRGGINTGELFF. The CDR3 DNA is TGTGCCAGCAGCTTACGAGGGGGGATTAACACCGGGGAGCTGTTTTTT.

V and J are TRBV28 and TRBJ1-1, with D unclear. Germline CDR1 MDHEN, CDR2 SYDVKM. The CDR3 runs to 12 residues. The V end lost 5 bases, the J end lost 5 bases, and 9 bases lay between the germline ends. The CDR3 sequence: CASSTTTTEAFF. For the CDR3, the DNA is TGTGCCAGCAGTACGACGACTACTGAAGCTTTCTTT.

This chain uses TRBV11-2 with TRBJ2-7, with 8 bases lining up with TRBD2. The CDR3 totals 15 residues. Germline trimming cut 5 bases from V and 3 bases from J; bases unmatched to any gene: 9. CDR1 and CDR2 (germline): SGHAT, FQNNGV. CDR3 DNA: TGTGCCAGCAGCAGGCAAGCGGGAGAGTTCTACGAGCAGTACTTC. This gives the protein CASSRQAGEFYEQYF.

Only one count was recorded for this clone. The chain links TRBV27 to TRBJ2-1; D perhaps matches TRBD2 (5 bases). There are 13 residues in the CDR3. CDR1 and CDR2 (germline): MNHEY, SMNVEV (reference sequence). The ends were cut back, 0 bases at V and 9 bases at J, with 9 bases in the middle. The CDR3 is CASSLSRTSEQFF. CDR3 nucleotides: TGTGCCAGCAGTTTATCTCGGACTTCTGAGCAGTTCTTC.

The V and J genes are TRBV28 and TRBJ1-2; possibly TRBD1 for D (6 bases). Trimming pared 7 bases from V and 5 bases from J, leaving 17 bases between. Germline CDR1 reads MDHEN; CDR2 reads SYDVKM. The CDR3 has 14 amino acids. The CDR3 nucleotides read TGTGCCAGCACTACAGGGCGAGGGGAATATGGCTACACCTTC. Translation: CASTTGRGEYGYTF.